This T cell receptor (beta chain) was found in a study of neurological immune-mediated disorders. Points from the study as a whole: None of the CDR3 amino acid sequences in expanded clones turned up in more than one subject, which points to private repertoires in all groups. Patients with HTLV-1-associated myelopathy showed the most TCR clonal expansion. Those with multiple sclerosis showed the least, falling below healthy controls.

This clonotype was seen at least ten times. Its antigen is not identified. MiXCR was run by TCRdb on the 5' RACE reads, yielding one entry per CDR3 protein. The sample lists 45,000 to 70,000 distinct CDR3 sequences, 4% to 5.5% seen once, with 2.5% to 3% in the top ten. CDR1 is MGHRA, CDR2 YSYEKL, per germline. The trim removed 4 bases at V and 2 bases at J, leaving 8 bases unmatched. The CDR3 has 15 residues. This TCR was sampled from a man aged 50 or older with multiple sclerosis. This chain uses TRBV4-1 with TRBJ2-7, with 7 bases that match TRBD1. Sequenced material: PBMCs. CDR3 DNA sequence: TGCGCCAGCAGCCCACCGGACAGGCGAACCTACGAGCAGTACTTC. This gives the protein CASSPPDRRTYEQYF.